The present TCR beta chain was sequenced within a study of T cell responses to AZD1222 COVID-19 vaccine. Unmatched junction bases numbered 4, after V lost 8 bases and J lost 0 bases. The CDR3 is 14 amino acids. Per the germline V gene, CDR1 is MDHEN and CDR2 is SYDVKM. With regard to this clone: The antigen is unknown.

Some clones are missing from TCRdb's copy, which holds only in-frame ones; the method was immunoSEQ multiplex PCR. The sample carries some 110,000 clones, 90% to 95% recorded once. Broader study findings: Spike as a whole was targeted by vaccine-associated CD4 TCRs, dominant at 160-218 and 743-854. Baseline seropositivity occurred in only six AZD1222 recipients. Among the donors, most were white British and more were female, and clonal diversity was possibly underestimated.

Sequences were derived from peripheral blood, sampled on day 0 of AZD1222 vaccination. This rearrangement joins TRBV28 to TRBJ1-3, with TRBD1 matching 7 bases. This sequence originates from an adult in good health. CDR3 nucleotide sequence: TGTGCCAGCCTCCGGGACAGCTCTGGAAACACCATATATTTT. As protein: CASLRDSSGNTIYF.